This is a list of T cell receptor beta chains from one sample in a study of cytomegalovirus exposure and HLA in healthy donors. Generated by immunoSEQ multiplex PCR, the TCRdb table keeps only in-frame clones and is missing some. The sample has 200,000 to 300,000 clones, roughly 82% seen once; the top ten hold around 5%. The sequencing sample was made of PBMCs. These receptors were collected from a woman aged 40 to 50 in good health and CMV-seropositive. Both conserved end residues are part of each CDR3. A D gene is named only where the DNA matches it firmly. Clone size, where shown, is once, few, many, or a class for clones that have expanded.

clone_size,j_call,v_call,d_call,cdr3_nt,cdr3_aa
-,TRBJ2-3,TRBV9,-,TGTGCCAGCAGCGTGGACTCATCTCGGGCAGATACGCAGTATTTT,CASSVDSSRADTQYF
-,TRBJ2-1,TRBV7-3,-,TGTGCCAGCAGCTCCCTCGAAGGGGGGGCCTACAATGAGCAGTTCTTC,CASSSLEGGAYNEQFF
-,TRBJ1-3,TRBV2,-,TGTGCCAGCAGTGAAGGACACTCTGGAAACACCATATATTTT,CASSEGHSGNTIYF
-,TRBJ1-1,TRBV27,-,TGTGCCAGCAGTTTCGGGGGACGACGGGGGGCTGAAGCTTTCTTT,CASSFGGRRGAEAFF
-,TRBJ2-7,TRBV11-3,-,TGTGCCAGCAGCAACAGGGTCGAGCAGTACTTC,CASSNRVEQYF
-,TRBJ1-1,TRBV28,-,TGTGCCAGCAGTACATCAGGGTATACTGAAGCTTTCTTT,CASSTSGYTEAFF
-,TRBJ1-1,TRBV27,-,TGTGCCAGCAGTTTAAGTATGGGAGGGCTTAAACGAAAAGCCTTCTTT,CASSLSMGGLKRKAFF
few,TRBJ1-6,TRBV28,-,TGTGCCAGCAGTTTATTCGTGATAGGGCGGGCCAGGGGTTCACCCCTCCACTTT,CASSLFVIGRARGSPLHF
-,TRBJ1-4,TRBV29-1,-,TGCAGCGTTGAGACGACACCTGAAAAACTGTTTTTT,CSVETTPEKLFF
-,TRBJ2-3,TRBV7-3,TRBD2,TGTGCCAGCAGCCGGACTAGAGAAGATACGCAGTATTTT,CASSRTREDTQYF
-,TRBJ1-2,TRBV25-1,-,TGTGCCAGCAGTGGGGCCCTGTCAAGTGGCTACACCTTC,CASSGALSSGYTF
-,TRBJ2-3,TRBV6-1,TRBD1,TGTGCCAGCAGTCCAGGACAGGGAGCAGATACGCAGTATTTT,CASSPGQGADTQYF
-,TRBJ1-1,TRBV27,-,TGTGCCAGCAGTTTACGACAAAGGGGGAACACTGAAGCTTTCTTT,CASSLRQRGNTEAFF
-,TRBJ2-5,TRBV9,-,TGTGCCAGCAGCGCGCAAGAGACCCAGTACTTC,CASSAQETQYF
-,TRBJ2-7,TRBV4-2,TRBD2,TGTGCCAGCAGGGAGGGACTAGCGGGTCCCTACGAGCAGTACTTC,CASREGLAGPYEQYF
-,TRBJ2-2,TRBV7-3,-,TGTGCCAGCAGCCGAGCCGGGTCCGGGGAGCTGTTTTTT,CASSRAGSGELFF
-,TRBJ2-7,TRBV7-2,TRBD2,TGTGCCAGCAGCTTTTCTAGCGGGGGAGACGAGCAGTACTTC,CASSFSSGGDEQYF
-,TRBJ2-7,TRBV5-1,TRBD1,TGCGCCAGCAGCTTGGAGGGGACAGTGATCTACGAGCAGTACTTC,CASSLEGTVIYEQYF
-,TRBJ2-3,TRBV9,TRBD2,TGTGCCAGCAGCGTAAGTAGCGGGGTCACAGATACGCAGTATTTT,CASSVSSGVTDTQYF
once,TRBJ1-6,TRBV5-4,TRBD1,TGTGCCAGCAGCTTGGGGACAGGGTGGAATTCACCCCTCCACTTT,CASSLGTGWNSPLHF
-,TRBJ1-1,TRBV7-3,TRBD1,TGTGCCAGCAGCCCTACAGGGGCGAACACTGAAGCTTTCTTT,CASSPTGANTEAFF
-,TRBJ2-1,TRBV27,-,TGTGCCAGCAGTTTATTCCCATTAGCCAATGAGCAGTTCTTC,CASSLFPLANEQFF
few,TRBJ2-7,TRBV19,-,TGTGCCAGTAGATCGGTGGGCAGCCACGAGCAGTACTTC,CASRSVGSHEQYF
few,TRBJ1-1,TRBV7-9,-,TGTTCCAGCAGCTTAGAACTAAACACTGAAGCTTTCTTT,CSSSLELNTEAFF
-,TRBJ2-1,TRBV5-5,-,TGTGCCAGCAGCTTTGAAGCTAGCCAACTCTACAATGAGCAGTTCTTC,CASSFEASQLYNEQFF
-,TRBJ1-4,TRBV5-1,-,TGCGCCAGCAGCTTAGGCGGGTCAACTAATGAAAAACTGTTTTTT,CASSLGGSTNEKLFF
-,TRBJ2-7,TRBV6-5,TRBD1,TGTGCCAGCAGCCTGGGGACAGGCGCCTCCTACGAGCAGTACTTC,CASSLGTGASYEQYF
few,TRBJ1-2,TRBV10-3,-,TGTGCCGTCACCGGGCCTCAGGAGGCCTATGGCTACACCTTC,CAVTGPQEAYGYTF
once,TRBJ2-1,TRBV30,TRBD2,TGTGCCTGGACTAGCGGGAGCTCCTACAATGAGCAGTTCTTC,CAWTSGSSYNEQFF
-,TRBJ1-4,TRBV2,-,TGTGCCAGCAGCGCGACAGGAGGTATAGCGGAAAAACTGTTTTTT,CASSATGGIAEKLFF
-,TRBJ2-1,TRBV6-6,TRBD1,TGTGCCAGCAACAGGGGGAGCATACCCTACAATGAGCAGTTCTTC,CASNRGSIPYNEQFF
-,TRBJ2-7,TRBV9,TRBD1,TGTGCCAGCAGCCCAGGACAGGGTGAGGAGCAGTACTTC,CASSPGQGEEQYF
few,TRBJ1-5,TRBV7-9,TRBD1,TGTGCCAGCAGCCGGACAGGGGGCAGTCAGCCCCAGCATTTT,CASSRTGGSQPQHF
-,TRBJ1-4,TRBV25-1,-,TGTGCCAGCAGCGGACGGGAAACGGGGGCTAATGAAAAACTGTTTTTT,CASSGRETGANEKLFF
few,TRBJ1-4,TRBV27,-,TGTGCCAGCAGTTTTATGGCTGCAACTAATGAAAAACTGTTTTTT,CASSFMAATNEKLFF
-,TRBJ1-2,TRBV6-1,-,TGTGCCAGCAGGCCGGCCGGAAACCCGGGGGGCTACACCTTC,CASRPAGNPGGYTF
-,TRBJ1-2,TRBV6-5,TRBD1,TGTGCCAGCACCCCCGGGAGGGGGCTAGACTATGGCTACACCTTC,CASTPGRGLDYGYTF
-,TRBJ1-6,TRBV4-3,-,TGCGCCAGCAGCCAATCTTATAGGCAGGGGAGCTCCTATAATTCACCCCTCCACTTT,CASSQSYRQGSSYNSPLHF
-,TRBJ1-1,TRBV5-5,-,TGTGCCAGCAGCCGGTTCGGTGGGGAGACTGAAGCTTTCTTT,CASSRFGGETEAFF
-,TRBJ1-3,TRBV18,-,TGTGCCAGCTCTCCCGGGACTCGGAGGAGGACTGGAAACACCATATATTTT,CASSPGTRRRTGNTIYF
-,TRBJ2-2,TRBV4-2,TRBD2,TGTGCCAGCAGCGCTCTGCTAGCGGGGGTTATTAACACCGGGGAGCTGTTTTTT,CASSALLAGVINTGELFF
-,TRBJ1-1,TRBV5-1,-,TGCGCCAGCAGCTTGGAGCAGGTACGGGGGGGGGCTGAAGCTTTCTTT,CASSLEQVRGGAEAFF